The present entry profiles one TCR beta chain with its context. Its antigen is unknown. Generated by immunoSEQ multiplex PCR, the TCRdb table keeps only in-frame clones and is missing some. This table holds approximately 90,000 clones, roughly 84% found once. The germline V gene encodes CDR1 SGHTA and CDR2 FQGNSA. With 1 base removed from V and 4 bases from J, the gap between germline ends came to 7 bases. This CDR3 has 14 amino acids. The data belong to a study of identifying expanded T cells in peripheral blood. Study outcomes and limitations: Approximately 2-week clone count variance significantly increased as total template count grew.

The sequencing input was blood. The J gene is TRBJ2-2, the V gene TRBV7-2, with D unclear. The clonotype comes from a person between 18 and 75 years old in good health. The CDR3 coding sequence is TGTGCCAGCAGCTTAGAGTTGGTCACCGGGGAGCTGTTTTTT. It encodes CASSLELVTGELFF.